One and the same sample provided the 10 T cell receptor beta chains below, sequenced in a study of cytomegalovirus exposure and HLA in healthy donors. PCR amplification relied on 60 Vbeta primers (plus 13 Jbeta primers). TCRdb keeps only in-frame clones here, not all; method: immunoSEQ multiplex PCR. The table lists some 110,000 clones, over 70% of them singletons. The specimen sequenced was PBMCs. Source of these receptors: a male donor in good health and CMV-seronegative.

The genes are TRBV5-1 and TRBJ2-1; TRBD2 matches at 9 bases. The CDR3 totals 13 residues. CDR1 SGHRS and CDR2 YFSETQ come from the germline V gene. J was trimmed by 6 bases and V by 7 bases; bases with no gene match: 5. The CDR3 DNA follows: TGCGCCAGCGGAGCGGGAGGACCCAATGAGCAGTTCTTC. Protein sequence: CASGAGGPNEQFF.

The CDR3 nucleotides are TGTGCCAGCAGCTTCCCCGGGACTAGCATCGGCGAGCAGTACTTC. Protein product: CASSFPGTSIGEQYF. V usage is TRBV7-3 and J usage is TRBJ2-7; 9 bases fit TRBD2. Looked up from germline, CDR1 is SGHTA and CDR2 is FQGTGA. This CDR3 contains 15 residues. Germline trimming cut 3 bases from V and 6 bases from J; bases unmatched to any gene: 9.

V usage is TRBV7-9 and J usage is TRBJ2-1, with a tentative D call TRBD1 (6 bases). This CDR3 is built from 15 residues. Germline V gene data show CDR1 as SEHNR and CDR2 as FQNEAQ (reference sequence). V gave up 5 bases and J gave up 5 bases, with 16 bases separating them. The DNA of the CDR3 is TGTGCCAGCAGCCCCCGGGACAAGGGGCACAATGAGCAGTTCTTC. It translates to CASSPRDKGHNEQFF.

The chain has TRBV6-6 and TRBJ1-5; D may be TRBD1 (5 bases). Trimming removed 0 bases from V and 8 bases from J, with 11 bases in between. Germline lookup yields CDR1 MNHNY and CDR2 SVGAGI (reference sequence). The CDR3 runs 14 residues. The CDR3 DNA follows: TGTGCCAGCAGTTACTCTGGTCAAGGGGAGCCCCAGCATTTT. It yields the protein CASSYSGQGEPQHF.

This clone is a singleton in its sample. This sequence joins TRBV19 and TRBJ1-5; D is possibly TRBD1 (5 bases). Germline CDR1 is LNHDA and CDR2 is SQIVND (reference sequence). The ends were cut back, 2 bases at V and 2 bases at J, with 10 bases in the middle. The CDR3 extends over 15 amino acids. The CDR3 DNA reads TGTGCCAGTAGTATATCAGGGAGGGGCAATCAGCCCCAGCATTTT. Translating gives CASSISGRGNQPQHF.

The chain uses TRBV9 and TRBJ1-1; D is possibly TRBD1 (5 bases). Germline values: CDR1 SGDLS, CDR2 YYNGEE. The CDR3 spans 17 residues. Trimming took off 0 bases at V and 3 bases at J, with 18 bases between the two ends. The CDR3 protein is CASSVESGGPQYTEAFF. CDR3 coding DNA: TGTGCCAGCAGCGTAGAATCCGGGGGACCTCAGTACACTGAAGCTTTCTTT.

The chain has TRBV30 and TRBJ1-6; D gene uncertain. Germline V CDR1 and CDR2: GTSNPN, SVGIG (reference sequence). Trimming stripped 6 bases from V and 9 bases from J, with 15 bases between. This CDR3 is built from 13 residues. The CDR3 loop is CACSVGGGSPLHF. The CDR3 DNA follows: TGTGCCTGCAGCGTGGGAGGCGGTTCACCCCTCCACTTT.

This clone appeared once. J is TRBJ2-3 and V is TRBV27, with D perhaps TRBD1 (6 bases). The CDR3 extends over 17 amino acids. V was clipped by 4 bases and J by 6 bases, with 23 bases between them. Germline assignment: CDR1 MNHEY and CDR2 SMNVEV (reference sequence). The CDR3 loop reads CASSSRNRDLRRDTQYF. For the CDR3, the DNA is TGTGCCAGCAGTTCCCGAAACAGGGACCTTAGACGGGATACGCAGTATTTT.

J is TRBJ2-2 and V is TRBV6-5; a weak D match, TRBD2 (6 bases). The germline V gene has CDR1 MNHEY and CDR2 SVGAGI. The CDR3 runs 16 residues. V was shortened by 0 bases and J by 0 bases, with 8 bases between the two germline ends. This chain's CDR3 is CASSYSGTPNTGELFF. Written as DNA, the CDR3 is TGTGCCAGCAGTTACTCTGGGACTCCGAACACCGGGGAGCTGTTTTTT.

CDR3 region: CASNQKWGLSTDTQYF. DNA for the CDR3: TGTGCCAGCAACCAAAAATGGGGCCTTAGCACAGATACGCAGTATTTT. The chain links TRBV7-2 to TRBJ2-3; D possibly corresponds to TRBD1 (5 bases). The germline V and J ends were trimmed by 7 bases and 0 bases, with 17 bases remaining between them. This CDR3 has 16 residues. Per the germline V gene, CDR1 is SGHTA and CDR2 is FQGNSA.